The 8 T cell receptor beta chains reported below all come from one sample, sequenced in a study of T cell responses to AZD1222 COVID-19 vaccine. Clones were sequenced by immunoSEQ multiplex PCR, and TCRdb holds only the in-frame ones, with some missing. The repertoire includes roughly 96,000 clones, 80% to 90% of them detected once, and roughly 1.7% sits in the top ten. The source material was peripheral blood, sampled on day 0 of AZD1222 vaccination. These receptors were collected from an adult in good health.

V gene TRBV15 combines with J gene TRBJ2-2; D possibly corresponds to TRBD1 (5 bases). Germline V CDR1 and CDR2: LNHNV, YYDKDF (reference sequence). The CDR3 extends over 16 amino acids. The V end was cut by 1 base, the J end by 4 bases, with 13 bases between. CDR3 in amino acids: CATSRAKGLGTGELFF. The DNA for the CDR3 is TGTGCCACCAGCAGAGCGAAGGGGTTGGGCACCGGGGAGCTGTTTTTT.

CDR3 residues: CAWSRGAGVNNEQFF. Written as DNA, the CDR3 is TGTGCCTGGAGTCGAGGGGCGGGGGTGAACAATGAGCAGTTCTTC. The chain has TRBV30 and TRBJ2-1; TRBD2 matches 7 bases. In germline, CDR1 is GTSNPN, CDR2 SVGIG (reference sequence). CDR3 size: 15 residues. V shed 2 bases, J shed 5 bases, and the junction held 9 bases outside the gene matches.

V usage is TRBV20-1 and J usage is TRBJ2-7, with TRBD2 matching 11 bases. Germline CDR1 DFQATT, CDR2 SNEGSKA (reference sequence). The CDR3 contains 14 residues. V was clipped by 3 bases and J by 6 bases; unmatched bases: 7. The CDR3 DNA follows: TGCAGTGCTAGTATAGCGGGGGGGCCAGTCGAGCAGTACTTC. As protein: CSASIAGGPVEQYF.

The rearrangement joins TRBV27 to TRBJ1-2, with D perhaps TRBD1 (6 bases). V gave up 5 bases and J gave up 8 bases, with 21 bases separating them. This CDR3 comprises 15 residues. The germline V gene has CDR1 MNHEY and CDR2 SMNVEV (reference sequence). In nucleotides, the CDR3 is TGTGCCAGCAGTGCTGGAACAGGGCGGGCACGAGGCTACACCTTC. It is translated as CASSAGTGRARGYTF.

V gene TRBV10-3 combines with J gene TRBJ2-7; 11 nucleotides align to TRBD1. Germline V lookup: CDR1 ENHRY, CDR2 SYGVKD. Trimming took 4 bases from V and 2 from J; bases not matched to a gene: 1. There are 14 residues in the CDR3. The CDR3: CAISGTGGTYEQYF. DNA of the CDR3: TGTGCCATCAGTGGGACAGGGGGCACCTACGAGCAGTACTTC.

The V gene is TRBV7-9, the J gene TRBJ1-5; D unclear. From germline, CDR1 is SEHNR and CDR2 FQNEAQ (reference sequence). V was shortened by 2 bases and J by 9 bases, with 17 bases between the two germline ends. CDR3 size: 15 residues. As DNA, the CDR3 is TGTGCCAGCAGCTTAAATGGCGGTCCAGCCGCGCCCCAGCATTTT. Translation: CASSLNGGPAAPQHF.

The chain has TRBV12-3 or TRBV12-4 and TRBJ1-2; 7 nucleotides match TRBD1. Unmatched junction bases numbered 7, after V lost 5 bases and J lost 7 bases. The CDR3 has 13 residues. CDR3 in amino acids: CASSGTAALGYTF. In DNA, the CDR3 is TGTGCCAGCAGTGGGACAGCCGCTCTTGGCTACACCTTC.

As DNA, the CDR3 is TGCGCCAGCAGCCATGGATTGAGAGAACCGGGACAGACTTCCTACGAGCAGTACTTC. Translation: CASSHGLREPGQTSYEQYF. The chain uses TRBV4-1 and TRBJ2-7; 7 bases are shared with TRBD1. The J segment lost 1 base and the V segment lost 3 bases, leaving 18 bases of the junction unmatched. The CDR3 is made up of 19 amino acids. Germline CDR1 MGHRA, CDR2 YSYEKL.